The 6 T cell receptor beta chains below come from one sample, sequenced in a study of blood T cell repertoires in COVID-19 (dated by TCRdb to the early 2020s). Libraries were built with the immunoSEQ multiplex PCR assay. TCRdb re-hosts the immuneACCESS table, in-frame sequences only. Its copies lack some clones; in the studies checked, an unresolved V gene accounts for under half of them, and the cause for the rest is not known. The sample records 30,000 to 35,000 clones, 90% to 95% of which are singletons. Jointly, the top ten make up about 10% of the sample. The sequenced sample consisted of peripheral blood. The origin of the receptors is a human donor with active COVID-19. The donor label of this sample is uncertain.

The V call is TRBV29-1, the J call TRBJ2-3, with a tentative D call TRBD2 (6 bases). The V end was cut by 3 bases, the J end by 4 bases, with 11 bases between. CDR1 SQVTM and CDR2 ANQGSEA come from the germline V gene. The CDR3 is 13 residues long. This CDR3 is CSVEGGAADTQYF. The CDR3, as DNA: TGCAGCGTTGAGGGGGGAGCGGCAGATACGCAGTATTTT.

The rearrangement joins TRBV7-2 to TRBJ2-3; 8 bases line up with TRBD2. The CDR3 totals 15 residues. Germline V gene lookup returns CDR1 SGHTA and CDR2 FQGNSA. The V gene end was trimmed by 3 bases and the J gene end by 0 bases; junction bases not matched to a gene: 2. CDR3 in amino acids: CASSFSGTSTDTQYF. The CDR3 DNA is TGTGCCAGCAGCTTTAGCGGGACTAGCACAGATACGCAGTATTTT.

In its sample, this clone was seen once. The DNA for the CDR3 is TGTGCCAGCAGTTCAAACCCGGGGACACTCACCCATGAGCAGTTCTTC. Encoded protein: CASSSNPGTLTHEQFF. The V gene is TRBV27, the J gene TRBJ2-1, with a possible D match to TRBD1 (6 bases). The CDR3 is made up of 16 amino acids. In germline, CDR1 is MNHEY, CDR2 SMNVEV (reference sequence). V was clipped by 4 bases and J by 8 bases, with 21 bases between them.

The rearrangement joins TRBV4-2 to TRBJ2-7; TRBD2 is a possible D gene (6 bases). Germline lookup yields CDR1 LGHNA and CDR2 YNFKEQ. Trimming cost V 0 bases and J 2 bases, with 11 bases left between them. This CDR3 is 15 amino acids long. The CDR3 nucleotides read TGTGCCAGCAGCCAAGACCGGGACTCCACCTACGAGCAGTACTTC. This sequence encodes CASSQDRDSTYEQYF.

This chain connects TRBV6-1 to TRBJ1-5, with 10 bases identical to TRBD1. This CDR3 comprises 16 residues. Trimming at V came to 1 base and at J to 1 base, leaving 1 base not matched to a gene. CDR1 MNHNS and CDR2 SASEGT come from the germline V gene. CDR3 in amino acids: CASSEGTGGSNQPQHF. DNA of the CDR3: TGTGCCAGCAGTGAAGGGACAGGGGGAAGCAATCAGCCCCAGCATTTT.

Here the CDR3 reads CASSINAWAEQYF. The CDR3 DNA follows: TGTGCCAGTAGTATAAACGCCTGGGCGGAGCAGTACTTC. The V gene is TRBV19, the J gene TRBJ2-7; D unresolved. With 2 bases removed from V and 7 bases from J, the gap between germline ends came to 12 bases. Per germline, CDR1 LNHDA and CDR2 SQIVND (reference sequence). The CDR3 totals 13 residues. The whole variable domain, filled in from reference TRBV19 and TRBJ2-7, reads DGGITQSPKYLFRKEGQNVTLSCEQNLNHDAMYWYRQDPGQGLRLIYYSQIVNDFQKGDIAEGYSVSREKKESFPLTVTSAQKNPTAFYLCASSINAWAEQYFGPGTRLTVT.